This T cell receptor beta chain originates from a study of shared clonotypes between healthy human individuals. Study overall: Researchers drew samples from a couple of women and a few men aged 18 to 49.

Deep-level assay runs were performed. In the original workflow: ImmunoSEQ gave junction-only sequences without quality scores, so filtering differed. Data came from immunoSEQ multiplex PCR; TCRdb stores just in-frame clones and leaves some out. The D gene and trimming were derived from the DNA, and the V and J assignments and clone size from that table. The table has roughly 95,000 clones, around 47% seen once. Healthy and HIV-negative, the adult donors had no recent acute infections or vaccinations. Looked up from germline, CDR1 is GTSNPN and CDR2 is SVGIG (reference sequence). The CDR3 sequence is 14 residues long.

This clonotype was sampled from a woman aged 40 to 50 in good health. Some clones in this sample may be carry-over from other donors' samples. The sample comprised PBMCs. The chain couples TRBV30 to TRBJ2-5, with 8 nucleotides matching TRBD2. The J call is uncertain, as TRBJ2-7 better fits the DNA end. The CDR3 DNA reads as TGTGCCTGGAGGCGGGGGGTAAGCACCTACGAGCAGTACTTC. Its translation: CAWRRGVSTYEQYF.